This note documents a single T cell receptor (beta chain) sequence. The antigen is undetermined. The data were taken from a study of CXCR3-negative and CXCR3-positive naive CD8 T cells. Study context: For each library, about 1.5 +/- 0.3 million TRB reads were obtained, about 135 million in total.

Germline loops: CDR1 GTSNPN, CDR2 SVGIG (reference sequence). The CDR3 consists of 14 residues. Study-wide points: Cryopreservation partially decreased CXCR3 expression, and most assays used fresh PBMCs. Comparably high diversity was seen in both naive subsets, and much lower diversity in memory CD8+ cells.

In preparing the TRB cDNA libraries, 5' RACE with UMI labels was used. TCRdb re-called the 5' RACE reads and shows each CDR3 protein once, DNA omitted. The sample table includes some 41,000 distinct CDR3 sequences. Source material: memory CD8+ T cells from blood. The chain carries TRBV30 and TRBJ2-1; TCRdb indicates TRBD1, and absent DNA this call remains unverified. This TCR was sampled from a human donor in good health. Some clones in this sample may be carry-over from other donors' samples. The CDR3 here is CAWSAGTGGNEQFF.